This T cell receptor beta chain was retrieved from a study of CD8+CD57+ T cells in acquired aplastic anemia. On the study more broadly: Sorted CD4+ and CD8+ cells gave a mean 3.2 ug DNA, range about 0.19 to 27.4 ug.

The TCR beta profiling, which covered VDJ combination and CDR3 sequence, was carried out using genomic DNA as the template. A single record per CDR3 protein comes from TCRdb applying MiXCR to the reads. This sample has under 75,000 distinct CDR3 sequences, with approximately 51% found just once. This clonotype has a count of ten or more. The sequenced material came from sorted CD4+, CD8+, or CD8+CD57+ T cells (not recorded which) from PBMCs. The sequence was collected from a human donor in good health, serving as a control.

This chain's CDR3 is CASSPDRVGADTQYF. CDR3 nucleotide sequence: TGCGCCAGCAGCCCCGACAGGGTAGGGGCAGATACGCAGTATTTT. V and J are TRBV4-1 and TRBJ2-3, with 7 bases aligning to TRBD1. CDR1 is MGHRA and CDR2 is YSYEKL in the germline V gene. This CDR3 spans 15 amino acids. V lost 4 bases, J lost 4 bases, and 8 bases stayed unmatched.